The next 4 T cell receptor beta chains were all read from a single sample in a study of tumor and adjacent non-tumor tissue in lung cancer. TCRbeta libraries were built with three rounds of nested PCR, modified from ARM-PCR. MiXCR was run by TCRdb on the multiplex PCR reads, yielding one entry per CDR3 protein. The data hold roughly 90,000 distinct CDR3 sequences, with 76% observed a single time. This sample's RNA came from whole unsorted tissue. Distant lung tissue was collected more than 3 cm away from the tumor edge. The sequencing input was distant non-tumor lung tissue. These receptors came from a woman aged 50 to 65 with non-small cell lung cancer.

The V and J genes are TRBV29-1 and TRBJ1-1; TRBD1 might be the D (5 bases). This CDR3 comprises 16 residues. Trimming left V 5 bases short and J 8 bases short, with 27 bases between. The V gene's germline CDR1 is SQVTM and CDR2 ANQGSEA. The CDR3 nucleotides read TGCAGCGTTCGAGGGACCCCGACCGCTTTAGACGCCGAAGCTTTCTTT. This codes for CSVRGTPTALDAEAFF.

Details on this clonotype: One end of the junction fails to match germline, which may point to a read error. The chain has TRBV10-2 and TRBJ2-7; TRBD2 agrees at 10 bases. The CDR3 consists of 15 residues. Germline V gene sequence: CDR1 WSHSY, CDR2 SAAADI. This chain's CDR3 is CARRLGTSVSNEQYF. The CDR3 DNA reads TGCGCCAGGAGACTCGGGACTAGCGTCTCCAACGAGCAGTACTTC.

Details on this clonotype: The junction shows a germline mismatch at one end, possibly a read error. The gene calls are TRBV29-1 and TRBJ2-1; D may be TRBD2 (6 bases). The CDR3 totals 15 residues. The germline V gene has CDR1 SQVTM and CDR2 ANQGSEA. In DNA, the CDR3 is TGCAGCGTTGATAGGCGGGATGGTCATGGAAATGAGCAGTTGTTC. It codes for CSVDRRDGHGNEQLF.

With respect to this clonotype: The CDR3 does not end in the conserved phenylalanine or tryptophan, so this is likely a read error. This sequence joins TRBV6-5 and TRBJ1-6, with D perhaps TRBD1 (5 bases). Looked up from germline, CDR1 is MNHEY and CDR2 is SVGAGI. The CDR3 consists of 15 residues. The CDR3 loop reads CASSYTTGDNSPLHY. CDR3 coding DNA: TGTGCAAGCAGTTACACTACAGGAGATAATTCACCCCTCCACTAT.